This T cell receptor beta chain was obtained from a study of T cell responses to AZD1222 COVID-19 vaccine. Findings and caveats of the study: Breadth and depth of Spike-specific TCRs rose after two AZD1222 doses. The donor group comprised mostly white British people and more females; the analysis possibly underestimated clonal diversity.

Germline CDR1 is SQVTM and CDR2 is ANQGSEA. The ends were cut back, 4 bases at V and 4 bases at J, with 10 bases in the middle. This CDR3 contains 13 residues. Measured with immunoSEQ multiplex PCR; TCRdb has only the in-frame clones, and not every one. The table includes 87,000 or so clones, about 88% detected once. With respect to this clone: Its antigen is unknown.

V gene TRBV29-1 combines with J gene TRBJ1-4; D gene unclear. This clonotype was obtained from an adult in good health. The source was peripheral blood, collected on day 0 of AZD1222 vaccination. The CDR3 sequence is CSVGQNINEKLFF. The CDR3 DNA reads as TGCAGCGTTGGGCAGAACATTAATGAAAAACTGTTTTTT.